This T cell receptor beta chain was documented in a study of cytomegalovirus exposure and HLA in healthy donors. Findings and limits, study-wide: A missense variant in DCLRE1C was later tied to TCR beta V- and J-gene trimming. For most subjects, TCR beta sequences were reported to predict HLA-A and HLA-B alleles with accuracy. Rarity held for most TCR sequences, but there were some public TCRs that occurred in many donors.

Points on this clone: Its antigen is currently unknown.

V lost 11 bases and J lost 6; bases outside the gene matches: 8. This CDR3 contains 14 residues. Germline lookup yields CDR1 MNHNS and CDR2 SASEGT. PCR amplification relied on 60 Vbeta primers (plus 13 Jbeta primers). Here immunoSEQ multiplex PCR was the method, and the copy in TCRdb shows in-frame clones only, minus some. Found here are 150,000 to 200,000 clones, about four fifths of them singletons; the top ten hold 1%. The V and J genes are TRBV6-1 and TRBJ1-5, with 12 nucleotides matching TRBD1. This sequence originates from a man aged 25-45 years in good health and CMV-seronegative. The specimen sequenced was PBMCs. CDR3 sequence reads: CAVVPGQGAQPQHF. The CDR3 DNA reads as TGTGCCGTCGTTCCGGGACAGGGGGCTCAGCCCCAGCATTTT.